These 5 T cell receptor beta chains came from one sample sequenced in a study of T cell responses to AZD1222 COVID-19 vaccine. The data were produced by immunoSEQ multiplex PCR, yet TCRdb's version contains in-frame clones alone and is incomplete. The sample consists of 98,000 or so clones, 70% to 85% of them appearing once. The sequences come from peripheral blood, collected 28 days after the second AZD1222 dose. Receptors were obtained from an adult who received the AZD1222 COVID-19 vaccine.

The table lists this clone with a few counts. The chain couples TRBV5-1 to TRBJ2-2; 7 positions match TRBD1. Germline V gene sequence: CDR1 SGHRS, CDR2 YFSETQ. The CDR3 is 15 residues long. Trimming took 4 bases from V and 4 from J; bases not matched to a gene: 7. This chain's CDR3 is CASSTTGSSTGELFF. The CDR3 bases are TGCGCCAGCAGCACGACAGGGTCGAGCACCGGGGAGCTGTTTTTT.

This clone was seen once. The chain is built from TRBV18 and TRBJ1-2, with no clear D. V lost 6 bases and J 3 bases, leaving 11 bases between the germline ends. The V gene's germline CDR1 is KGHSH and CDR2 LQKENI. This CDR3 region has 13 residues. This CDR3 is CASSFRTDYGYTF. The CDR3, as DNA: TGTGCCAGCTCTTTTCGGACGGACTATGGCTACACCTTC.

As concerns this clone: A read error likely explains this, since a far larger clone differs by one base. The chain uses TRBV7-9 and TRBJ2-7; 7 nucleotides match TRBD1. Losses at the gene ends were 5 bases for V and 2 bases for J; bases not matched to a gene: 3. Germline CDR1 reads SEHNR; CDR2 reads FQNEAQ (reference sequence). CDR3 size: 13 residues. The CDR3 sequence is CASSQDRAYEQYF. The CDR3 coding sequence is TGTGCCAGCAGCCAAGACAGGGCCTACGAGCAGTACTTC.

CDR3 sequence reads: CASKKSAGPEKLFF. The CDR3 DNA reads as TGTGCCAGCAAAAAATCGGCCGGACCCGAAAAACTGTTTTTT. V gene TRBV6-5 combines with J gene TRBJ1-4; D ambiguous. The ends were cut back, 7 bases at V and 8 bases at J, with 17 bases in the middle. The V gene's germline CDR1 is MNHEY and CDR2 SVGAGI. The CDR3 runs 14 residues.

The V and J genes are TRBV6-6 and TRBJ1-1, with 10 bases aligning to TRBD1. CDR3 size: 13 residues. V was clipped by 4 bases and J by 7 bases; unmatched bases: 3. The germline V gene encodes CDR1 MNHNY and CDR2 SVGAGI (reference sequence). The CDR3 region is CASSLTGGYEAFF. The CDR3 bases are TGTGCCAGCAGTTTGACAGGGGGCTATGAAGCTTTCTTT.